The 26 T cell receptor beta chains listed next were all sequenced from one sample in a study of blood T cell repertoires in COVID-19. Produced via immunoSEQ multiplex PCR; TCRdb's table is partial and in-frame only. The repertoire includes about 21,000 clones, less than 90% of them detected once, and 3.2% sits in the top ten. The specimen was peripheral blood. The receptors stem from a middle-aged man with acute or convalescent COVID-19.

CDR3 sequence (DNA): TGTGCCAGCAAAACTAGGGACAGGAGCACCGGGGAGCTGTTTTTT. Its protein product is CASKTRDRSTGELFF. The V and J genes are TRBV7-6 and TRBJ2-2; the match to TRBD1 covers 8 bases. CDR1 and CDR2 from the germline V gene are SGHVS and FNYEAQ. V gave up 7 bases and J gave up 4 bases; unmatched junction bases: 8. The CDR3 totals 15 residues.

This chain links TRBV5-1 with TRBJ1-2; 11 bases line up with TRBD1. Per germline, CDR1 SGHRS and CDR2 YFSETQ. J lost 8 bases, V lost 4 bases, and 7 bases had no gene match. CDR3 length: 14 residues. CDR3 loop: CASSPGQGAWGYTF. Here the CDR3 DNA reads TGCGCCAGCAGCCCCGGACAGGGGGCTTGGGGCTACACCTTC.

The chain has TRBV6-1 and TRBJ2-7; 9 bases are a match to TRBD1. The length of the CDR3 is 14 residues. The ends lost 3 bases at V and 6 bases at J; junction bases unmatched: 6. Germline CDR1 is MNHNS and CDR2 is SASEGT. The CDR3: CASSEGQGVGEQYF. The CDR3 coding sequence is TGTGCCAGCAGTGAGGGACAGGGCGTGGGCGAGCAGTACTTC.

The chain recombines TRBV7-2 with TRBJ2-1, with TRBD2 identical over 7 bases. V lost 5 bases to trimming and J lost 4 bases; unmatched junction nucleotides: 8. The germline gives CDR1 SGHTA, CDR2 FQGNSA. The CDR3 length is 15 residues. The CDR3 here is CASSNDWGGYNEQFF. CDR3 coding DNA: TGTGCCAGCAGCAACGACTGGGGGGGTTACAATGAGCAGTTCTTC. The full variable domain, completed using reference TRBV7-2 and TRBJ2-1, is GAGVSQSPSNKVTEKGKDVELRCDPISGHTALYWYRQSLGQGLEFLIYFQGNSAPDKSGLPSDRFSAERTGGSVSTLTIQRTQQEDSAVYLCASSNDWGGYNEQFFGPGTRLTVL.

The chain employs TRBV19 and TRBJ1-2; TRBD1 agrees at 9 bases. V shed 5 bases, J shed 6 bases, and the junction held 28 bases outside the gene matches. Germline lookup yields CDR1 LNHDA and CDR2 SQIVND (reference sequence). The CDR3 is 21 residues long. The CDR3 bases are TGTGCCAGTAGTCTTTACGGACAGGGGATTCACATCCAATACTTGCGGGATGGCTACACCTTC. Translated: CASSLYGQGIHIQYLRDGYTF. The variable domain in full, completed from reference TRBV19 and TRBJ1-2, reads DGGITQSPKYLFRKEGQNVTLSCEQNLNHDAMYWYRQDPGQGLRLIYYSQIVNDFQKGDIAEGYSVSREKKESFPLTVTSAQKNPTAFYLCASSLYGQGIHIQYLRDGYTFGSGTRLTVV.

Comments on this clone: Because the CDR3 is missing its conserved closing phenylalanine or tryptophan, this is likely a read error. No DNA is shown, since the ends of the CDR3 on it are uncertain; the CDR3 is the one TCRdb lists. V is TRBV20-1 and J is TRBJ2-7; TRBD1, the D gene given by the table, was not confirmed from the DNA. CDR1 DFQATT and CDR2 SNEGSKA come from the germline V gene (reference sequence). The CDR3 adds up to 11 amino acids, both ends counted. The CDR3 loop is CSARDSDRVFI.

This chain connects TRBV9 to TRBJ1-2, with TRBD1 identical over 7 bases. The CDR3 totals 14 residues. With 0 bases clipped from V and 4 bases from J, the junction kept 3 bases outside the gene matches. Per germline, CDR1 SGDLS and CDR2 YYNGEE. The CDR3 DNA sequence: TGTGCCAGCAGCGTAGGACAGGGATCCTATGGCTACACCTTC. Translation gives CASSVGQGSYGYTF.

This sequence joins TRBV7-2 and TRBJ1-4; D uncertain. This CDR3 contains 14 residues. Germline V gene lookup returns CDR1 SGHTA and CDR2 FQGNSA. The V end lost 4 bases, the J end lost 10 bases, and 16 bases lay between the germline ends. CDR3 loop: CASSSNTDFAKLFF. For the CDR3, the DNA is TGTGCCAGCAGCTCCAACACAGATTTCGCAAAACTGTTTTTT.

This clone has a single count. J is TRBJ2-7 and V is TRBV5-4; the match to TRBD1 covers 9 bases. The length of the CDR3 is 13 residues. Looked up from germline, CDR1 is SGHNT and CDR2 is YYREEE (reference sequence). V shed 5 bases and J 6 bases; nucleotides not matched to a gene: 6. In nucleotides, the CDR3 is TGTGCCAGCAGTGGACAGGGGTTAGTCGAGCAGTACTTC. As protein: CASSGQGLVEQYF.

The chain combines TRBV7-9 with TRBJ2-7, with TRBD1 matching over 10 bases. CDR1 and CDR2 (germline): SEHNR, FQNEAQ (reference sequence). CDR3 length: 15 residues. J lost 3 bases, V lost 0 bases, and 2 bases had no gene match. The CDR3 protein is CASSLAGTGVYEQYF. Here the CDR3 DNA reads TGTGCCAGCAGCTTAGCTGGGACAGGGGTCTACGAGCAGTACTTC. Complete variable domain (other parts from reference TRBV7-9 and TRBJ2-7): DTGVSQNPRHKITKRGQNVTFRCDPISEHNRLYWYRQTLGQGPEFLTYFQNEAQLEKSRLLSDRFSAERPKGSFSTLEIQRTEQGDSAMYLCASSLAGTGVYEQYFGPGTRLTVT.

V is TRBV3-1 (or the pseudogene TRBV3-2) and J is TRBJ1-4; TRBD1 matches 7 bases. J gave up 4 bases and V 0 bases, and 5 bases lay outside the gene matches. Germline CDR1 and CDR2: LGHDT and YNNKEL (reference sequence). The CDR3 contains 16 residues. As DNA, the CDR3 is TGTGCCAGCAGCCAAGAAAGCCAGGGGGGTAATGAAAAACTGTTTTTT. This codes for CASSQESQGGNEKLFF.

The chain employs TRBV10-3 and TRBJ2-7; D perhaps matches TRBD2 (6 bases). Between the trimmed V and J ends, which lost 9 bases and 3 bases, there was a span of 9 bases. Germline V gene lookup returns CDR1 ENHRY and CDR2 SYGVKD. The CDR3 runs to 11 residues. CDR3 region: CAMGGNYEQYF. In nucleotides, the CDR3 is TGTGCCATGGGGGGAAACTACGAGCAGTACTTC.

The chain is built from TRBV27 and TRBJ1-5, with D possibly matching TRBD1 (5 bases). This CDR3 region has 17 residues. Trimming pared 4 bases from V and 5 bases from J, leaving 21 bases between. Germline-derived CDR1 and CDR2 are MNHEY and SMNVEV (reference sequence). The CDR3 region has the DNA TGTGCCAGCAGTTCACTTGGTCAGGGACTAGGGGATCAGCCCCAGCATTTT. It encodes CASSSLGQGLGDQPQHF.

This chain links TRBV14 with TRBJ1-4; D might be TRBD1 (6 bases). The CDR3 sequence is 15 residues long. Germline lookup yields CDR1 SGHDN and CDR2 FVKESK. The germline V and J ends were trimmed by 2 bases and 3 bases, with 10 bases remaining between them. The CDR3 loop is CASSQNRESNEKLFF. CDR3 nucleotide sequence: TGTGCCAGCAGCCAAAACAGGGAATCTAATGAAAAACTGTTTTTT.

J is TRBJ1-4 and V is TRBV16, with D tentatively TRBD1 (5 bases). Trimming left V 1 base short and J 5 bases short, with 11 bases between. The germline V gene has CDR1 KGHSY and CDR2 FQNENV. This CDR3 spans 15 amino acids. The CDR3 DNA reads as TGTGCCAGCAGCCAATTTCAGGGAACGAATGAAAAACTGTTTTTT. It is translated as CASSQFQGTNEKLFF.

The chain couples TRBV7-9 to TRBJ1-5; D is uncertain. The germline gives CDR1 SEHNR, CDR2 FQNEAQ (reference sequence). V gave up 6 bases and J gave up 4 bases, with 7 bases separating them. CDR3 length equals 12 residues. CDR3 in DNA: TGTGCCAGCAGTCGGGAAAATCAGCCCCAGCATTTT. Translation: CASSRENQPQHF. The full variable domain, rest sourced from reference TRBV7-9 and TRBJ1-5, is DTGVSQNPRHKITKRGQNVTFRCDPISEHNRLYWYRQTLGQGPEFLTYFQNEAQLEKSRLLSDRFSAERPKGSFSTLEIQRTEQGDSAMYLCASSRENQPQHFGDGTRLSIL.

The rearrangement uses TRBV7-2 and TRBJ1-2; no firm D call. Trimming removed 3 bases at V and 2 bases at J, with 7 bases between. The length of the CDR3 is 13 residues. CDR1 and CDR2 (germline): SGHTA, FQGNSA. The CDR3 region has the DNA TGTGCCAGCAGCTTCACAGAGAACTATGGCTACACCTTC. It encodes CASSFTENYGYTF.

This clone was detected only a few times. The gene calls are TRBV4-1 and TRBJ2-1; the D gene is possibly TRBD2 (5 bases). Trimming stripped 1 base from V and 2 bases from J, with 6 bases between. Germline V gene lookup returns CDR1 MGHRA and CDR2 YSYEKL. The CDR3 loop spans 14 amino acids. This CDR3 reads CASSQGGAYNEQFF. The CDR3 region has the DNA TGCGCCAGCAGCCAAGGGGGAGCCTACAATGAGCAGTTCTTC.

This rearrangement joins TRBV27 to TRBJ2-6; D uncertain. Germline V gene lookup returns CDR1 MNHEY and CDR2 SMNVEV (reference sequence). This CDR3 spans 16 amino acids. The V and J ends lost 4 bases and 3 bases respectively, with 13 bases between them. CDR3 bases: TGTGCCAGCAGTTCAGAGGTTCTGAGTGGGGCCAACGTCCTGACTTTC. Translating gives CASSSEVLSGANVLTF. Together with reference TRBV27 and TRBJ2-6, the CDR3 gives the full variable domain: EAQVTQNPRYLITVTGKKLTVTCSQNMNHEYMSWYRQDPGLGLRQIYYSMNVEVTDKGDVPEGYKVSRKEKRNFPLILESPSPNQTSLYFCASSSEVLSGANVLTFGAGSRLTVL.

This clone appeared a single time. The genes are TRBV5-1 and TRBJ2-1; 9 nucleotides match TRBD1. CDR1 is SGHRS, CDR2 YFSETQ, per germline. This CDR3 has 16 residues. Trimming took 2 bases from V and 7 from J; bases not matched to a gene: 10. CDR3 residues: CASSFYSTGGGNEQFF. DNA for the CDR3: TGCGCCAGCAGCTTCTACTCGACAGGGGGTGGGAATGAGCAGTTCTTC.

V usage is TRBV19 and J usage is TRBJ1-1; D might be TRBD1 (6 bases). The CDR3 loop spans 13 amino acids. Germline V gives CDR1 LNHDA, CDR2 SQIVND (reference sequence). V lost 5 bases and J 1 base, leaving 8 bases between the germline ends. As DNA, the CDR3 is TGTGCCAGTAGTCCGACAGGGAACACTGAAGCTTTCTTT. Translation gives CASSPTGNTEAFF.

V is TRBV10-3 and J is TRBJ2-1; no clear D. The germline CDR1 and CDR2 sequences are ENHRY and SYGVKD. V dropped 6 bases and J dropped 0 bases, with 15 bases sitting between them. The CDR3 is 16 amino acids. CDR3 coding DNA: TGTGCCATCAGCCCTCTACTACTCTTCTCCTACAATGAGCAGTTCTTC. Amino acids: CAISPLLLFSYNEQFF.

The rearrangement joins TRBV9 to TRBJ2-7; TRBD2 matches 10 bases. Germline CDR1 is SGDLS and CDR2 is YYNGEE. The V segment lost 4 bases and the J segment 2 bases; nucleotides outside the gene matches: 6. The CDR3 extends over 15 amino acids. CDR3 region: CASSPTSGAPYEQYF. Here the CDR3 DNA reads TGTGCCAGCAGCCCAACTAGCGGGGCCCCCTACGAGCAGTACTTC. The full variable domain, completed using reference TRBV9 and TRBJ2-7, is DSGVTQTPKHLITATGQRVTLRCSPRSGDLSVYWYQQSLDQGLQFLIQYYNGEERAKGNILERFSAQQFPDLHSELNLSSLELGDSALYFCASSPTSGAPYEQYFGPGTRLTVT.

This sequence joins TRBV11-2 and TRBJ1-5; the match to TRBD1 covers 10 bases. The CDR3 extends over 15 amino acids. Germline V gene data show CDR1 as SGHAT and CDR2 as FQNNGV. J gave up 4 bases and V 3 bases, and 3 bases lay outside the gene matches. The CDR3 region is CASSLTGGGNQPQHF. The CDR3 nucleotides are TGTGCCAGCAGCTTGACAGGGGGCGGGAATCAGCCCCAGCATTTT.

The chain links TRBV2 to TRBJ2-7; maybe TRBD1 (6 bases). The germline V gene has CDR1 SNHLY and CDR2 FYNNEI. V shed 8 bases and J shed 0 bases, with 14 bases lying between them. CDR3 length equals 14 residues. The CDR3 DNA follows: TGTGCCAGCCTACCCGGACAGCTCTCCTACGAGCAGTACTTC. Its translation is CASLPGQLSYEQYF.

The rearrangement links TRBV19 to TRBJ1-5, with 9 nucleotides matching TRBD1. The CDR3 spans 15 residues. Germline CDR1 and CDR2: LNHDA and SQIVND (reference sequence). The J segment lost 4 bases and the V segment lost 8 bases, leaving 9 bases of the junction unmatched. CDR3 nucleotides: TGTGCCAGTGACCACCCCGGACAGGGGAATCAGCCCCAGCATTTT. Encoded protein: CASDHPGQGNQPQHF. Full variable domain (rest looked up from reference TRBV19 and TRBJ1-5): DGGITQSPKYLFRKEGQNVTLSCEQNLNHDAMYWYRQDPGQGLRLIYYSQIVNDFQKGDIAEGYSVSREKKESFPLTVTSAQKNPTAFYLCASDHPGQGNQPQHFGDGTRLSIL.